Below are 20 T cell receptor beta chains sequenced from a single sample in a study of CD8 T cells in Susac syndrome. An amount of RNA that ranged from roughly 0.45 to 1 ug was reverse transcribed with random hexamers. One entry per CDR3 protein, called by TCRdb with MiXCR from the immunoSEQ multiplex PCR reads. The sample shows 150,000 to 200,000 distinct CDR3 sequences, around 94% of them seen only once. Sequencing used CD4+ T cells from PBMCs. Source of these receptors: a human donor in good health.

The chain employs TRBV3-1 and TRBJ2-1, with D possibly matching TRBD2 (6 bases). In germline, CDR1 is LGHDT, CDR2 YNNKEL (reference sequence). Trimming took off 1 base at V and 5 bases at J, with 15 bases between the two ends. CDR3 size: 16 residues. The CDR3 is CASSQVLARVHNEQFF. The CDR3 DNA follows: TGTGCCAGCAGCCAAGTCCTAGCGAGGGTACACAATGAGCAGTTCTTC.

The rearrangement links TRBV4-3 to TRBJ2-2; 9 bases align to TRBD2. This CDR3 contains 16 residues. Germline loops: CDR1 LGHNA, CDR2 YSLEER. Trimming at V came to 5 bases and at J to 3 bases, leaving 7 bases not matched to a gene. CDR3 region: CASSMGRGGDTGELFF. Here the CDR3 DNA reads TGCGCCAGCAGCATGGGGCGCGGGGGGGACACCGGGGAGCTGTTTTTT.

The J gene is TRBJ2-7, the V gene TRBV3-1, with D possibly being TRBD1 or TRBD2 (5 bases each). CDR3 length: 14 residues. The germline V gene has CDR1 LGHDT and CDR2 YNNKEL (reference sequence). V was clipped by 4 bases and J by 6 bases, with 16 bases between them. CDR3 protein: CASSLGTSGSEQYF. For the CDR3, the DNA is TGTGCCAGCAGCCTAGGGACGTCGGGCTCCGAGCAGTACTTC.

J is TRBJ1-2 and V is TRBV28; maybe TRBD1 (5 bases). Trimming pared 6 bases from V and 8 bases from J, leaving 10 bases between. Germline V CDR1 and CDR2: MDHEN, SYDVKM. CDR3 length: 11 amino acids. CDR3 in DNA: TGTGCCAGCAGGGGGCTAGCAGGCTACACCTTC. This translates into CASRGLAGYTF.

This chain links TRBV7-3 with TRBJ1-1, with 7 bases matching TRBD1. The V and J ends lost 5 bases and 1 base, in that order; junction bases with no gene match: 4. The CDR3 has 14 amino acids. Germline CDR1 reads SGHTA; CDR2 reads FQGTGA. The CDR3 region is CASSPDRKNTEAFF. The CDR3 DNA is TGTGCCAGCAGCCCGGACAGGAAGAACACTGAAGCTTTCTTT.

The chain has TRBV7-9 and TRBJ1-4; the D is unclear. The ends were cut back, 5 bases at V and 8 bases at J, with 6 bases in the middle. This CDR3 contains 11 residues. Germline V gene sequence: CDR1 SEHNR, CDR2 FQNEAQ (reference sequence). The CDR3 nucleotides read TGTGCCAGCAGCACCGGCGAAAAACTGTTTTTT. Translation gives CASSTGEKLFF.

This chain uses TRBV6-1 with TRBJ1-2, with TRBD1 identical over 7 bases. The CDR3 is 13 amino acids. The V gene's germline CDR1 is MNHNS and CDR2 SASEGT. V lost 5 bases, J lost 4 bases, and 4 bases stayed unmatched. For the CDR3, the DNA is TGTGCCAGCAGTCTGGACAGGTCCTATGGCTACACCTTC. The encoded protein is CASSLDRSYGYTF.

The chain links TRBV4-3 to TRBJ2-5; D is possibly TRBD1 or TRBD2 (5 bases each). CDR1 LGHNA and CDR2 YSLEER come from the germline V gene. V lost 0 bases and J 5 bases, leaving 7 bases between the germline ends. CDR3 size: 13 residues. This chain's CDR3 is CASSQEGTETQYF. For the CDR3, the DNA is TGCGCCAGCAGCCAAGAAGGGACGGAGACCCAGTACTTC.

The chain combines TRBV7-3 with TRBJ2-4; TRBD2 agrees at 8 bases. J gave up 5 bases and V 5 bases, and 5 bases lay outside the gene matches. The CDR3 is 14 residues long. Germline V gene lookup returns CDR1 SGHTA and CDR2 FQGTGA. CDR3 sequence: CASSETSGQNIQYF. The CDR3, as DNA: TGTGCCAGCAGCGAAACTAGCGGCCAAAACATTCAGTACTTC.

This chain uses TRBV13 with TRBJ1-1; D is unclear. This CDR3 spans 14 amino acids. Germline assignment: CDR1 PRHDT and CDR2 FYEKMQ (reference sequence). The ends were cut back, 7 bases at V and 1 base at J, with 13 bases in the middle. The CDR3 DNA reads TGTGCCAGCATGCGAGGGCGAGGGAACACTGAAGCTTTCTTT. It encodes CASMRGRGNTEAFF.

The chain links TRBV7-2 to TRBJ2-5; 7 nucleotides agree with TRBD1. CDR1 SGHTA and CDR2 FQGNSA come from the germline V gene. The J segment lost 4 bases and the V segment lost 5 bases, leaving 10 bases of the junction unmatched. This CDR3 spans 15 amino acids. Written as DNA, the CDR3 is TGTGCCAGCAGCCGCACGGCCCACAGGGGAGAGACCCAGTACTTC. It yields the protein CASSRTAHRGETQYF.

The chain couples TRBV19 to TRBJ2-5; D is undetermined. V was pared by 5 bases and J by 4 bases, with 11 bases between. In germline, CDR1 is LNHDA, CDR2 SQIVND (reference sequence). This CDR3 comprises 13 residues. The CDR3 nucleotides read TGTGCCAGTAGTTGGCGGCAGAGAGAGACCCAGTACTTC. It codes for CASSWRQRETQYF.

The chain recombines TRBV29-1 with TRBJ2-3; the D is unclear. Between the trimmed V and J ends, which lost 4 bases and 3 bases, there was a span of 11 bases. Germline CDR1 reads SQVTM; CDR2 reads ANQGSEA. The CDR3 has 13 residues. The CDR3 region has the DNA TGCAGCGTTGTATACCCGGCGACAGATACGCAGTATTTT. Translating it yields CSVVYPATDTQYF.

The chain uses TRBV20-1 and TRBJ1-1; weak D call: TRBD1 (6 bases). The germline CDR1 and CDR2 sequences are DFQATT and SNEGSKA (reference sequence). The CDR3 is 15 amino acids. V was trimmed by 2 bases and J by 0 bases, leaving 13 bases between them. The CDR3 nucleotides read TGCAGTGCTAGATCGGGGGGGGCTTTGAACACTGAAGCTTTCTTT. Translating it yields CSARSGGALNTEAFF.

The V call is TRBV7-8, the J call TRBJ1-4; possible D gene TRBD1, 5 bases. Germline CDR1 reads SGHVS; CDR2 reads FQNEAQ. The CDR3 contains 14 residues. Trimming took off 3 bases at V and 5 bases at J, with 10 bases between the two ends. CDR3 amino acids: CASSFLDRNEKLFF. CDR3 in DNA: TGTGCCAGCAGCTTTTTAGACAGAAATGAAAAACTGTTTTTT.

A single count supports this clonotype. CDR3 protein: CASSRRGSLGEDEQFF. In nucleotides, the CDR3 is TGCGCCAGCAGCAGGAGGGGGTCCCTCGGGGAGGATGAGCAGTTCTTC. The chain links TRBV5-1 to TRBJ2-1; the D call may be TRBD1 or TRBD2 (6 bases each). Germline V CDR1 and CDR2: SGHRS, YFSETQ. The CDR3 runs 16 residues. V lost 4 bases to trimming and J lost 8 bases, with 22 bases between them.

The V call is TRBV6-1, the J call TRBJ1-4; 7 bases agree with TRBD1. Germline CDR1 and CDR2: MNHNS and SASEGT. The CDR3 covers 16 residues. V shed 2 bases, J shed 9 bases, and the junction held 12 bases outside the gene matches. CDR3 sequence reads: CASSEPWTGGGKKLFF. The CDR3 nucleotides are TGTGCCAGCAGTGAACCTTGGACAGGCGGCGGAAAAAAACTGTTTTTT.

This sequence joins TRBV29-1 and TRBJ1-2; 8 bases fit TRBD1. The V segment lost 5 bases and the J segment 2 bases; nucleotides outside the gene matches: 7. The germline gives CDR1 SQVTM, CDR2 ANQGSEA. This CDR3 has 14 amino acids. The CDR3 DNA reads TGCAGCGTTACTACCGGGACAGGCAACTATGGCTACACCTTC. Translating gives CSVTTGTGNYGYTF. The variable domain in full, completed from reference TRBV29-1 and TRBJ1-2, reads SAVISQKPSRDICQRGTSLTIQCQVDSQVTMMFWYRQQPGQSLTLIATANQGSEATYESGFVIDKFPISRPNLTFSTLTVSNMSPEDSSIYLCSVTTGTGNYGYTFGSGTRLTVV.

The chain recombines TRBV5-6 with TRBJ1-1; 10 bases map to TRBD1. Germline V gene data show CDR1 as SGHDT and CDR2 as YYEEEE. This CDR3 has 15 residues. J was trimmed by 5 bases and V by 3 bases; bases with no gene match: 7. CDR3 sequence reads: CASSSRDRGWTEAFF. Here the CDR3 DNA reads TGTGCCAGCAGCTCCCGGGACAGGGGTTGGACTGAAGCTTTCTTT.

The CDR3: CASRTTPDTQYF. The DNA for the CDR3 is TGTGCCAGCAGGACGACGCCAGATACGCAGTATTTT. The chain is built from TRBV6-2 or TRBV6-3 and TRBJ2-3, with D hard to call. V lost 6 bases and J 4 bases, leaving 8 bases between the germline ends. Germline assignment: CDR1 MNHEY and CDR2 SVGEGT. The CDR3 is 12 amino acids.